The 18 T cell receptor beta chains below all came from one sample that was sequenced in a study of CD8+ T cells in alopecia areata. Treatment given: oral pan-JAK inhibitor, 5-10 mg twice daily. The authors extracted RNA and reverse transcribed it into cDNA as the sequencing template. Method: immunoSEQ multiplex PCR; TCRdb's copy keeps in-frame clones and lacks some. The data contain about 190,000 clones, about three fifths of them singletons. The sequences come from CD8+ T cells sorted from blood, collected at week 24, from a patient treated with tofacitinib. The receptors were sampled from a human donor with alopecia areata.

The CDR3 DNA reads TGTGCCAGCAGCCTTAACCGCCGGGACAGCTATGGCTACACCTTC. Residues: CASSLNRRDSYGYTF. This chain uses TRBV7-9 with TRBJ1-2; 7 nucleotides line up with TRBD1. V dropped 5 bases and J dropped 4; count of bases not matched to a gene: 10. The length of the CDR3 is 15 residues. Germline V gene sequence: CDR1 SEHNR, CDR2 FQNEAQ (reference sequence).

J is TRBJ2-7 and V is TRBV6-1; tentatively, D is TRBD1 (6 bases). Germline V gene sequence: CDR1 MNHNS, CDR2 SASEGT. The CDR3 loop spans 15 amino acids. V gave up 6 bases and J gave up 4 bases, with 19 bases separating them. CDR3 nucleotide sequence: TGTGCCAGCAGGGGGGCTTCGCCGGTCGGATACGAGCAGTACTTC. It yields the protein CASRGASPVGYEQYF.

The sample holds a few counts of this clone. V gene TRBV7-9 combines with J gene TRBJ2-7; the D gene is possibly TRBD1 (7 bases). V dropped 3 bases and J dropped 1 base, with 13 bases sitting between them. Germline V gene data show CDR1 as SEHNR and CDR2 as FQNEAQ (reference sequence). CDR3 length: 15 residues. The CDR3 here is CASSFPRGESYEQYF. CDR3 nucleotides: TGTGCCAGCAGCTTCCCCAGGGGGGAATCCTACGAGCAGTACTTC.

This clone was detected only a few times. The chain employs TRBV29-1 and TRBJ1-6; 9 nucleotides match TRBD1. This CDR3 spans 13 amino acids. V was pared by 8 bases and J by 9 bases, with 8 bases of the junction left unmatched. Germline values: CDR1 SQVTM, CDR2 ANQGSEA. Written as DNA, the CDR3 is TGCAGCCCACCCGGGACAGGGATTTCACCCCTCCACTTT. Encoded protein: CSPPGTGISPLHF.

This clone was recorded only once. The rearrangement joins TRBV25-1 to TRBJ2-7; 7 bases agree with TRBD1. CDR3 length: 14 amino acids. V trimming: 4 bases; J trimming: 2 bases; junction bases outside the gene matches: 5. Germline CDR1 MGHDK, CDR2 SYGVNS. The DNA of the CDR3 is TGTGCCAGCAGTGCCTACAGGGGCCCCTACGAGCAGTACTTC. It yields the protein CASSAYRGPYEQYF.

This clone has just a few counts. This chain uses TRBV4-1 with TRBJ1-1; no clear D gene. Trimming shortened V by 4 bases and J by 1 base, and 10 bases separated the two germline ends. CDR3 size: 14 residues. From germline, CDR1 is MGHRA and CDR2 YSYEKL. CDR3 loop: CASSLRDTNTEAFF. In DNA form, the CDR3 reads TGCGCCAGCAGCCTGAGGGATACGAACACTGAAGCTTTCTTT.

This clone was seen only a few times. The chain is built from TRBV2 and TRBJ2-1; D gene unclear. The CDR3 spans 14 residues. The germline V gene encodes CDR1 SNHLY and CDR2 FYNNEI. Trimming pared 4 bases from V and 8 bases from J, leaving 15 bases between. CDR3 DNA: TGTGCCAGCAGTGGAACTCCGGCAAGGGATGAGCAGTTCTTC. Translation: CASSGTPARDEQFF.

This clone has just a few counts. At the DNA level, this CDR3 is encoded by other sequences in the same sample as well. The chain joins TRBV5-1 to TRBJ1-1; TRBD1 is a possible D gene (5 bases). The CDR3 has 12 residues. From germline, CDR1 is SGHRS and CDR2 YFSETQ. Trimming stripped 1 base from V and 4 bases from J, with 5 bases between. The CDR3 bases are TGCGCCAGCAGCTTGAGGGGCACTGAAGCTTTCTTT. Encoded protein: CASSLRGTEAFF.

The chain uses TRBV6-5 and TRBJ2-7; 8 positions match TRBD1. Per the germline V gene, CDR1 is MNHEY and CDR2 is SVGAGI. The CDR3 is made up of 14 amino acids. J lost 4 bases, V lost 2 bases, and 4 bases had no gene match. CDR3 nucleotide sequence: TGTGCCAGCAGTTACGGGACAGGCTTTTACGAGCAGTACTTC. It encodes CASSYGTGFYEQYF.

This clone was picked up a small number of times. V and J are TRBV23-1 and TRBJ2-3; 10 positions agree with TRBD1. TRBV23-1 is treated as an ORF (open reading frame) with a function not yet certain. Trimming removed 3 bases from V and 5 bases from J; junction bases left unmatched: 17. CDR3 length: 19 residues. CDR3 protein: CASSHYLMGDRGVGDTQYF. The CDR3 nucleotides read TGCGCCAGCAGTCACTATCTGATGGGGGACAGGGGAGTCGGAGATACGCAGTATTTT.

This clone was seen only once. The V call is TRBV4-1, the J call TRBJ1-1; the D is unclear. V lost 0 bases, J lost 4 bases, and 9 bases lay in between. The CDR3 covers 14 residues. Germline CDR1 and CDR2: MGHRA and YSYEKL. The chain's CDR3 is CASSQDPAGTEAFF. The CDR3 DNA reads TGCGCCAGCAGCCAAGATCCGGCAGGCACTGAAGCTTTCTTT.

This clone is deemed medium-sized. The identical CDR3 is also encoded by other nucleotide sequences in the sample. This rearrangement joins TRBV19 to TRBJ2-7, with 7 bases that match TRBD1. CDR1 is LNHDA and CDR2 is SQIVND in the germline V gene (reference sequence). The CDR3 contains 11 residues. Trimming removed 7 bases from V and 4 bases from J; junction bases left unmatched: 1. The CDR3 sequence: CASKQGYEQYF. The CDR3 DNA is TGTGCCAGTAAACAGGGGTACGAGCAGTACTTC.

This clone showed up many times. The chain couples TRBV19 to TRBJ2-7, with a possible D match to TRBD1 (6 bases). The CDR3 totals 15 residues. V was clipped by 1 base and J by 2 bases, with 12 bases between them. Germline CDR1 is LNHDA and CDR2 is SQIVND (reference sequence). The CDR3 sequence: CASSIVRQATYEQYF. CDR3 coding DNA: TGTGCCAGTAGTATAGTGCGACAGGCTACCTACGAGCAGTACTTC.

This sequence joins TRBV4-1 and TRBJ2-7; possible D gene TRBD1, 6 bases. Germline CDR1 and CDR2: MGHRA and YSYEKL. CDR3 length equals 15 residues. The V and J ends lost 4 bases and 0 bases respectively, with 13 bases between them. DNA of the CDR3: TGCGCCAGCAGCCCGAGGACAGACCTCTCCTACGAGCAGTACTTC. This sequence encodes CASSPRTDLSYEQYF.

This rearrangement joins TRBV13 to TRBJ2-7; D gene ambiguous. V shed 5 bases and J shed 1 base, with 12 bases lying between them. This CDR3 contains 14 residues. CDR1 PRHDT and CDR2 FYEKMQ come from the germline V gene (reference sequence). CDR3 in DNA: TGTGCCAGCAGCACACGTGGGTTTTCCTACGAGCAGTACTTC. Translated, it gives CASSTRGFSYEQYF.

The CDR3 protein is CSGWTGPGELFF. The CDR3 DNA sequence: TGCAGCGGATGGACAGGCCCCGGGGAGCTGTTTTTT. The chain uses TRBV29-1 and TRBJ2-2; 7 bases line up with TRBD1. Germline assignment: CDR1 SQVTM and CDR2 ANQGSEA. J lost 6 bases, V lost 7 bases, and 5 bases had no gene match. This CDR3 is 12 amino acids long.

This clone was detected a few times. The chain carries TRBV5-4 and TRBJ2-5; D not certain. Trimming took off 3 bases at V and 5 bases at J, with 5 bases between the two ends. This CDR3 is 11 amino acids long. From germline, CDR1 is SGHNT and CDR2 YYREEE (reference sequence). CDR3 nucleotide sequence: TGTGCCAGCAGCTCCCGGGAGACCCAGTACTTC. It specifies CASSSRETQYF.

The CDR3 loop is CASSSRRTGLGITEAFF. CDR3 bases: TGTGCCAGCAGCTCGCGCCGCACAGGGTTGGGTATCACTGAAGCTTTCTTT. The chain recombines TRBV7-4 with TRBJ1-1; D might be TRBD1 (6 bases). The germline CDR1 and CDR2 sequences are SGHVT and SQSDAQ. Trimming shortened V by 4 bases and J by 4 bases, and 22 bases separated the two germline ends. CDR3 length equals 17 residues.